A selection of T cell receptor beta chains follows, all from one sample in a study of T-cell memory formation after mild COVID-19. Using its own MiXCR run on the 5' RACE reads, TCRdb lists one record per CDR3 protein. Of 110,000 to 150,000 distinct CDR3 sequences listed, roughly a quarter were seen once; the top ten hold around 24%. Sequenced input: PBMCs or a T cell subset sorted from them (not recorded which). The receptors were sampled from an adult woman who had mild COVID-19 (a few samples of this study predate the infection). Cell type and time point are not known. Each CDR3 is given with its conserved first and last residue. D genes are given only for firm matches. Part of the rows lack a size; the others show once, few, many or a class for expanded clones.

v_call: TRBV14; j_call: TRBJ2-7; d_call: NA; clone_size: NA; cdr3_aa: CASSTRLGATTQYF; cdr3_nt: TGTGCCAGCAGCACCCGACTGGGAGCTACGACGCAGTACTTC
v_call: TRBV5-6; j_call: TRBJ2-1; d_call: NA; clone_size: few; cdr3_aa: CASSLLGEQFF; cdr3_nt: TGTGCCAGCAGCTTGCTGGGGGAGCAGTTCTTC
v_call: TRBV4-1; j_call: TRBJ2-1; d_call: NA; clone_size: few; cdr3_aa: CASSQGLYNEQFF; cdr3_nt: TGCGCCAGCAGCCAAGGGCTATACAATGAGCAGTTCTTC
v_call: TRBV5-1; j_call: TRBJ2-1; d_call: TRBD1; clone_size: NA; cdr3_aa: CASSPLPGQGGNEQFF; cdr3_nt: TGCGCCAGCAGCCCCCTGCCGGGACAGGGGGGGAATGAGCAGTTCTTC
v_call: TRBV30; j_call: TRBJ1-2; d_call: NA; clone_size: NA; cdr3_aa: CAWSEGRLDGYTF; cdr3_nt: TGTGCCTGGAGTGAAGGACGATTAGATGGCTACACCTTC
v_call: TRBV6-5; j_call: TRBJ2-1; d_call: NA; clone_size: few; cdr3_aa: CASRADSYNEQFF; cdr3_nt: TGTGCCAGCCGAGCGGACTCCTACAATGAGCAGTTCTTC
v_call: TRBV7-9; j_call: TRBJ2-3; d_call: NA; clone_size: NA; cdr3_aa: CASSPAFAGTTDTQYF; cdr3_nt: TGTGCCAGCAGCCCGGCCTTTGCGGGGACCACAGATACGCAGTATTTT
v_call: TRBV7-3; j_call: TRBJ2-1; d_call: NA; clone_size: few; cdr3_aa: CASSSRDRPYNEQFF; cdr3_nt: TGTGCCAGCAGCTCTCGGGACCGTCCCTACAATGAGCAGTTCTTC
v_call: TRBV20-1; j_call: TRBJ1-6; d_call: NA; clone_size: NA; cdr3_aa: CSARATESSYNSPLHF; cdr3_nt: TGCAGTGCTAGGGCGACGGAGAGCTCCTATAATTCACCCCTCCACTTT
v_call: TRBV29-1; j_call: TRBJ2-1; d_call: NA; clone_size: NA; cdr3_aa: CSVEATGGLGDEQFF; cdr3_nt: TGCAGCGTAGAGGCAACGGGGGGCCTAGGGGATGAGCAGTTCTTC
v_call: TRBV29-1; j_call: TRBJ2-3; d_call: NA; clone_size: NA; cdr3_aa: CSVGVGTDTQYF; cdr3_nt: TGCAGCGTTGGGGTGGGCACAGATACGCAGTATTTT
v_call: TRBV20-1; j_call: TRBJ1-1; d_call: NA; clone_size: NA; cdr3_aa: CSARGGGVTEAFF; cdr3_nt: TGCAGTGCTAGGGGGGGCGGAGTCACTGAAGCTTTCTTT
v_call: TRBV24-1; j_call: TRBJ2-1; d_call: NA; clone_size: few; cdr3_aa: CATTSRNEQFF; cdr3_nt: TGTGCCACCACCAGTCGGAATGAGCAGTTCTTC
v_call: TRBV29-1; j_call: TRBJ1-2; d_call: NA; clone_size: NA; cdr3_aa: CSVSKRVGYGYTF; cdr3_nt: TGCAGCGTCTCGAAGCGGGTGGGCTATGGCTACACCTTC
v_call: TRBV5-1; j_call: TRBJ2-5; d_call: NA; clone_size: few; cdr3_aa: CASSLEGSVSETQYF; cdr3_nt: TGCGCCAGCAGCTTGGAGGGGTCGGTCTCTGAGACCCAGTACTTC
v_call: TRBV20-1; j_call: TRBJ2-3; d_call: TRBD2; clone_size: few; cdr3_aa: CSARDWWSGGRGTDTQYF; cdr3_nt: TGCAGTGCTAGAGATTGGTGGAGCGGGGGACGGGGTACAGATACGCAGTATTTT
v_call: TRBV4-3; j_call: TRBJ2-4; d_call: TRBD1; clone_size: NA; cdr3_aa: CASSQSGTGVTKNIQYF; cdr3_nt: TGCGCCAGCAGCCAATCCGGGACAGGAGTCACCAAAAACATTCAGTACTTC
v_call: TRBV15; j_call: TRBJ2-5; d_call: TRBD1; clone_size: NA; cdr3_aa: CATSGRTGQETQYF; cdr3_nt: TGTGCCACCAGCGGACGGACAGGGCAGGAGACCCAGTACTTC
v_call: TRBV7-2; j_call: TRBJ2-1; d_call: NA; clone_size: few; cdr3_aa: CASREGRQGPWDEQFF; cdr3_nt: TGTGCCAGCAGGGAGGGGAGGCAGGGTCCGTGGGATGAGCAGTTCTTC
v_call: TRBV6-5; j_call: TRBJ1-1; d_call: NA; clone_size: few; cdr3_aa: CASSYAPGTSDAEAFF; cdr3_nt: TGTGCCAGCAGTTACGCCCCCGGGACAAGTGACGCTGAAGCTTTCTTT
v_call: TRBV29-1; j_call: TRBJ1-1; d_call: NA; clone_size: few; cdr3_aa: CSGELGEAFF; cdr3_nt: TGCAGCGGGGAATTGGGTGAAGCTTTCTTT
v_call: TRBV24-1; j_call: TRBJ2-5; d_call: TRBD1; clone_size: few; cdr3_aa: CATSDFDRGVVETQYF; cdr3_nt: TGTGCCACCAGTGATTTTGACAGGGGAGTCGTGGAGACCCAGTACTTC
v_call: TRBV18; j_call: TRBJ2-1; d_call: NA; clone_size: few; cdr3_aa: CASSGSEQFF; cdr3_nt: TGTGCCAGCTCTGGGAGTGAGCAGTTCTTC
v_call: TRBV29-1; j_call: TRBJ1-1; d_call: TRBD1; clone_size: NA; cdr3_aa: CSGTEGQSNTEAFF; cdr3_nt: TGCAGCGGTACCGAGGGACAGTCGAACACTGAAGCTTTCTTT
v_call: TRBV9; j_call: TRBJ2-2; d_call: TRBD2; clone_size: NA; cdr3_aa: CASSQPRGAGETTGELFF; cdr3_nt: TGTGCCAGCAGCCAACCGCGGGGGGCGGGGGAGACTACCGGGGAGCTGTTTTTT
v_call: TRBV6-6; j_call: TRBJ2-4; d_call: TRBD2; clone_size: few; cdr3_aa: CASSYRVAGGAIQYF; cdr3_nt: TGTGCCAGCAGTTACCGGGTAGCGGGGGGGGCCATTCAGTACTTC
v_call: TRBV5-1; j_call: TRBJ1-2; d_call: TRBD1; clone_size: few; cdr3_aa: CASSRGTGDDGYTF; cdr3_nt: TGCGCCAGCAGCAGAGGGACAGGGGACGATGGCTACACCTTC
v_call: TRBV12-3/TRBV12-4; j_call: TRBJ1-2; d_call: NA; clone_size: few; cdr3_aa: CASSLGGSIYGYTF; cdr3_nt: TGTGCCAGCAGTTTAGGAGGGTCGATCTATGGCTACACCTTC
v_call: TRBV5-1; j_call: TRBJ1-2; d_call: NA; clone_size: few; cdr3_aa: CASSLKVGANYGYTF; cdr3_nt: TGCGCCAGCAGCTTGAAGGTGGGAGCTAACTATGGCTACACCTTC
v_call: TRBV7-8; j_call: TRBJ2-5; d_call: NA; clone_size: NA; cdr3_aa: CASLTEGWETQYF; cdr3_nt: TGTGCCAGCCTCACGGAGGGATGGGAGACCCAGTACTTC
v_call: TRBV12-3/TRBV12-4; j_call: TRBJ2-5; d_call: NA; clone_size: few; cdr3_aa: CASSLGRIQETQYF; cdr3_nt: TGTGCCAGCAGTTTAGGGCGGATTCAAGAGACCCAGTACTTC
v_call: TRBV12-3/TRBV12-4; j_call: TRBJ2-3; d_call: NA; clone_size: few; cdr3_aa: CASSYAGTSTDTQYF; cdr3_nt: TGTGCCAGCAGTTACGCGGGGACGAGCACAGATACGCAGTATTTT
v_call: TRBV12-3/TRBV12-4; j_call: TRBJ2-3; d_call: TRBD1; clone_size: few; cdr3_aa: CASGTVPTDTQYF; cdr3_nt: TGTGCCAGCGGGACAGTCCCCACAGATACGCAGTATTTT
v_call: TRBV9; j_call: TRBJ2-7; d_call: NA; clone_size: NA; cdr3_aa: CASSDSDGSSYEQYF; cdr3_nt: TGTGCCAGCAGCGATTCCGACGGTAGCTCCTACGAGCAGTACTTC
v_call: TRBV6-5; j_call: TRBJ2-2; d_call: NA; clone_size: NA; cdr3_aa: CASSYVTLLGELFF; cdr3_nt: TGTGCCAGCAGTTACGTTACCCTACTCGGGGAGCTGTTTTTT
v_call: TRBV6-5; j_call: TRBJ1-1; d_call: NA; clone_size: few; cdr3_aa: CASRLENTEAFF; cdr3_nt: TGTGCCAGCAGATTAGAGAACACTGAAGCTTTCTTT
v_call: TRBV4-1; j_call: TRBJ2-7; d_call: NA; clone_size: few; cdr3_aa: CASSFNGGGLDEQYF; cdr3_nt: TGCGCCAGCAGCTTCAATGGAGGGGGGCTCGACGAGCAGTACTTC
v_call: TRBV20-1; j_call: TRBJ2-7; d_call: NA; clone_size: NA; cdr3_aa: CSATSSHGGYEQYF; cdr3_nt: TGCAGTGCCACTAGTTCCCATGGGGGTTACGAGCAGTACTTC
v_call: TRBV7-8; j_call: TRBJ2-2; d_call: TRBD2; clone_size: NA; cdr3_aa: CATLGGRAKSGELFF; cdr3_nt: TGTGCTACCCTTGGCGGGAGGGCCAAGTCCGGGGAGCTGTTTTTT
v_call: TRBV7-8; j_call: TRBJ1-1; d_call: NA; clone_size: few; cdr3_aa: CASSLEGSSAEAFF; cdr3_nt: TGTGCCAGCAGCTTAGAGGGTTCATCCGCTGAAGCTTTCTTT
v_call: TRBV9; j_call: TRBJ2-3; d_call: TRBD2; clone_size: NA; cdr3_aa: CASSGSGRTTDTQYF; cdr3_nt: TGTGCCAGCAGCGGGAGCGGGAGGACCACAGATACGCAGTATTTT